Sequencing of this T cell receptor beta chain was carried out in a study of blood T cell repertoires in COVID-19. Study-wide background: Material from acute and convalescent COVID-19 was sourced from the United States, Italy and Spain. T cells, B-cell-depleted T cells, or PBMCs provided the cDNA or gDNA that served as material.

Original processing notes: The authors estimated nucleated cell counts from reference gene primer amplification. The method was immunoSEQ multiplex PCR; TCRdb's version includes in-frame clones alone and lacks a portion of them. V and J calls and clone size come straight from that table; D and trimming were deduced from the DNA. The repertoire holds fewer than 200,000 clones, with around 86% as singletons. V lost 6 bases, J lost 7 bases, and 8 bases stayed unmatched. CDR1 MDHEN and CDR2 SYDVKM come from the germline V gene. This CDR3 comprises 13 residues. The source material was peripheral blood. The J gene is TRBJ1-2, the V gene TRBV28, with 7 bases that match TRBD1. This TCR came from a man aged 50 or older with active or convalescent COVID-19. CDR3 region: CASRVDRWLGYTF. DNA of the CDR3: TGTGCCAGCAGAGTGGACAGGTGGCTTGGCTACACCTTC.